This entry concerns a single T cell receptor beta chain. Its antigen is unknown. The CDR3 runs to 12 residues. Trimming removed 9 bases from V and 2 bases from J, with 10 bases in between. CDR1 and CDR2 (germline): KGHDR, SFDVKD. The protocol was immunoSEQ multiplex PCR, while the TCRdb copy is restricted to in-frame clones and leaves out a portion. Of some 110,000 clones listed, roughly four fifths are singletons. The record originates from a study of T cell responses to AZD1222 COVID-19 vaccine. Study-wide points: Donors in the cohort were predominantly white British and more often female, and clonal diversity was possibly underestimated. The reported proportion of spike-specific TCRs targeting unmutated variant regions was nearly half. At baseline, seropositivity was found in only a handful of AZD1222 recipients.

V is TRBV24-1 and J is TRBJ2-7; no definite D call. The sequencing used peripheral blood, collected on day 0 of AZD1222 vaccination. The TCR sequence derives from an adult in good health. Here the CDR3 reads CATGPVAYEQYF. The CDR3, as DNA: TGTGCCACCGGACCGGTAGCCTACGAGCAGTACTTC.